The T cell receptor beta chain under discussion was sequenced for a study of T cells in Graves' hyperthyroidism and ophthalmopathy. The source material, RNA transcripts, was used to amplify TCR beta CDR3 regions. Using the HTBI primer set, a first-round RT-PCR was run on the TCR CDR3. TCRdb redid the calling of the multiplex PCR reads with MiXCR, one entry per CDR3 protein. Of 650,000 to 800,000 distinct CDR3 sequences in the sample, over 40% were seen once. This CDR3 contains 15 residues. Germline CDR1 and CDR2: SGHTA and FQGNSA. With V trimmed by 1 base and J by 7 bases, 7 bases remained unmatched. This clonotype was seen more than once but under ten times.

The chain uses TRBV7-2 and TRBJ1-2, with 9 nucleotides matching TRBD1. The clonotype comes from an adult man with Graves' disease, either hyperthyroidism or ophthalmopathy (not recorded which). The specimen sequenced was peripheral blood or thyroid tissue (not recorded which). The CDR3 DNA reads TGTGCCAGCAGCTTAGTGCGGACAGGGGTGTTTGGCTACACCTTC. Translated, it gives CASSLVRTGVFGYTF.